Listed below are T cell receptor beta chains from one sample, sequenced in a study of vaccination and CD4 T cells after COVID-19. TCRdb reprocessed the PCR reads with MiXCR, giving one entry per CDR3 protein. The data show 10,000 to 15,000 distinct CDR3 sequences, approximately 74% seen once. The antigens of these receptors remain unknown. The sample here was CD4+ T cells from blood, cultured in vitro, taken after SARS-CoV-2 vaccination. These TCRs come from a human donor who received a COVID-19 vaccine. CDR3s include the opening cysteine and the closing phenylalanine or tryptophan. The size entry is marked missing in some rows and otherwise reads once, few, many or a size class.

J	V	size	CDR3
TRBJ2-7	TRBV6-4	NA	CASSDGREQYF
TRBJ1-5	TRBV20-1	NA	CSATGQTNQPQHF
TRBJ2-3	TRBV7-8	NA	CASSLVAGGPVDTQYF
TRBJ2-3	TRBV21-1	NA	CASSKGGGTDTQYF
TRBJ1-2	TRBV29-1	NA	CSVDPPDGYTF
TRBJ2-2	TRBV7-9	NA	CASSRRQGGPSGPGELFF
TRBJ1-3	TRBV18	NA	CASSPSGGLDSGNTIYF
TRBJ2-7	TRBV30	NA	CASTTGAVRLEYF
TRBJ2-2	TRBV7-7	NA	CASSGTRSGELFF
TRBJ1-1	TRBV10-1	NA	CASSESGGHTEAFF
TRBJ1-1	TRBV6-1	NA	CASSVRQGRNTEAFF
TRBJ2-5	TRBV5-4	NA	CASSSTSTQGETQYF
TRBJ2-7	TRBV9	NA	CASSVGEHYEQYF
TRBJ1-5	TRBV5-4	medium-sized	CASSDMGGGSNQPQHF
TRBJ1-6	TRBV20-1	NA	CSARRANSPLHF
TRBJ1-1	TRBV6-5	NA	CASSYSIEAFF
TRBJ1-5	TRBV25-1	NA	CASQQGSQPQHF
TRBJ1-3	TRBV6-5	few	CASSFTVNRLSGNTIYF
TRBJ2-3	TRBV20-1	NA	CSARKGTSGGPSTDTQYF
TRBJ2-1	TRBV7-4	once	CASSVDPGGPNEQFF
TRBJ1-5	TRBV6-1	once	CASRGRQGSNQPQHF
TRBJ2-3	TRBV20-1	once	CSARLPGLSTDTQYF
TRBJ1-5	TRBV15	NA	CATRGLSNQPQHF